Only a few counts were recorded for the clone carrying this T cell receptor (beta chain). What it recognizes is unknown. PCR employed 60 Vbeta and 13 Jbeta primers. Here immunoSEQ multiplex PCR was the method, and the copy in TCRdb shows in-frame clones only, minus some. Among 70,000 to 90,000 clones listed, roughly 74% were seen once. Trimming took 3 bases from V and 3 from J; bases not matched to a gene: 5. This CDR3 has 15 residues. CDR1 and CDR2 from the germline V gene are SGHKS and YYEKEE (reference sequence). This record comes from a study of cytomegalovirus exposure and HLA in healthy donors. Study-wide context: There were 300 to 400 genotyped donors. Of these, 81% fell in the genetic ancestry cluster associated with self-reported Caucasian donors.

Study-level results: Later analysis demonstrated an association between a missense DCLRE1C variant and TCR beta V- and J-gene trimming.

The chain combines TRBV5-5 with TRBJ2-7; 11 bases are shared with TRBD2. This clonotype originated in a man in his forties in good health and CMV-seronegative. Input material: PBMCs. The CDR3 bases are TGTGCCAGCAGCTCGAAACTAGCGGGGGTCTACGAGCAGTACTTC. It yields the protein CASSSKLAGVYEQYF.